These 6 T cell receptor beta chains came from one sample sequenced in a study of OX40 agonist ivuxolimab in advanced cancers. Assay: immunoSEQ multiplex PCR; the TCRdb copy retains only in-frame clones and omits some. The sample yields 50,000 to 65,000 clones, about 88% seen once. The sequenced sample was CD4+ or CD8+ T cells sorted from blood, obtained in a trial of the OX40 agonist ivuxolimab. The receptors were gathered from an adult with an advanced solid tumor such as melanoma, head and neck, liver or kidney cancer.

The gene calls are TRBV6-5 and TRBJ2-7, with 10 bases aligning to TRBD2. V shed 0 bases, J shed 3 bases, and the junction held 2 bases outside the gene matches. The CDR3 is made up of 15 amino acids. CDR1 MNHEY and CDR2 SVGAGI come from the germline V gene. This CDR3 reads CASSYSASGGYEQYF. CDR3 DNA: TGTGCCAGCAGTTACTCGGCTAGCGGGGGCTACGAGCAGTACTTC.

CDR3 DNA sequence: TGTGCCAGCAGTCATGGATGGGTACAGGGGACCTACGAGCAGTACTTC. Translation gives CASSHGWVQGTYEQYF. The chain recombines TRBV11-1 with TRBJ2-7, with TRBD1 identical over 7 bases. Germline CDR1 is SGHAT and CDR2 is FQDESV (reference sequence). V was pared by 6 bases and J by 2 bases, with 13 bases of the junction left unmatched. The length of the CDR3 is 16 residues.

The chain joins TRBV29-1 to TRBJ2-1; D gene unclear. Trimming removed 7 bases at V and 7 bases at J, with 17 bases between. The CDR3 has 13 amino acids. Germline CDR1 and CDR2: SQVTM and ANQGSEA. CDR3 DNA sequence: TGCAGCGCTTTGATATCGGGCTGGAATGAGCAGTTCTTC. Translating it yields CSALISGWNEQFF.

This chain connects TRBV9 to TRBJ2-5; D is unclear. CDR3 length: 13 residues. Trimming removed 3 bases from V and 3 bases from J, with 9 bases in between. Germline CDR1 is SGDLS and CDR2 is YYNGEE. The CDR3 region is CASSGLVEETQYF. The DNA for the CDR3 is TGTGCCAGCAGCGGACTCGTCGAAGAGACCCAGTACTTC.

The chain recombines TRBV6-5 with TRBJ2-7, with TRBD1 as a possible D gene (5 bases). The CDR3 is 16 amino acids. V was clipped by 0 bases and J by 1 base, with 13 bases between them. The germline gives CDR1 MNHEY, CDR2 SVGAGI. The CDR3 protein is CASSYSIGHMSYEQYF. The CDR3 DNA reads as TGTGCCAGCAGTTACTCGATAGGACATATGTCCTACGAGCAGTACTTC.

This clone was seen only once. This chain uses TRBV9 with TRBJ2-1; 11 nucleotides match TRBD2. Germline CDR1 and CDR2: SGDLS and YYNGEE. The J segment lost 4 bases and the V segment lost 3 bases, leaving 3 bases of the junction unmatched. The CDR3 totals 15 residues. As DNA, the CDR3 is TGTGCCAGCAGCGGCTTAGCGGGAGGGTACAATGAGCAGTTCTTC. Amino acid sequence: CASSGLAGGYNEQFF.